This TCR beta chain was sequenced for a study of CD8 T cells in ankylosing spondylitis. This clonotype was seen a handful of times. The target antigen is unknown. The CDR3 spans 14 residues. V gave up 6 bases and J gave up 4 bases, with 19 bases separating them. Germline lookup yields CDR1 SQVTM and CDR2 ANQGSEA. Molecular-barcoded quantitative 5'-RACE produced these TCR beta libraries. TCRdb re-called the 5' RACE reads through MiXCR, storing one row per CDR3 protein. The sample yields some 330,000 distinct CDR3 sequences, approximately 8.2% seen once. Points from the study as a whole: The authors reported significant enrichment of disease-linked clones in matched ankylosing spondylitis synovial fluid. Reactive arthritis synovial fluid and blood previously showed some of these motif variants. About 8 highly homologous variants made up a TCR beta motif, and this motif appeared characteristic of ankylosing spondylitis blood. Relatively scarce in peripheral blood, disease-linked clones were CD8+.

Specimen: blood, either unsorted or a sorted T cell fraction (not recorded which). V is TRBV29-1 and J is TRBJ2-7, with a weak D call TRBD2 (6 bases). This TCR was sampled from a male donor with ankylosing spondylitis. This CDR3 is CSVQGGGVRYEQYF. The CDR3 DNA reads as TGCAGCGTCCAAGGCGGCGGGGTCAGGTACGAGCAGTACTTC.